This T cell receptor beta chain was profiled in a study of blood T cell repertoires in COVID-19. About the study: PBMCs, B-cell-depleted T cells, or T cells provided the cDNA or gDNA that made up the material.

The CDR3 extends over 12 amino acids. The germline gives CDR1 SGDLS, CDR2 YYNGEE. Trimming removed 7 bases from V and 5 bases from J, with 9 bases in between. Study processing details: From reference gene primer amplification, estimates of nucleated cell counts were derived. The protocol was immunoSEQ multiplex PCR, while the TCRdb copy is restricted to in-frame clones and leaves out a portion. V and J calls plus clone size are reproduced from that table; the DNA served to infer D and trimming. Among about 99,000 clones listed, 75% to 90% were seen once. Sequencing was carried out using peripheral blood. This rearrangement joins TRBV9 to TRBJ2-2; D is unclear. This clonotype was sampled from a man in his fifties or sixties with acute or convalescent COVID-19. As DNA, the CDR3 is TGTGCCAGCCGCGGTCAGACCGGGGAGCTGTTTTTT. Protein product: CASRGQTGELFF.